This TCR beta chain was sequenced for a study of post-analysis software for immune sequencing data. Study summary: Relapsing-remitting, secondary progressive and progressive-relapsing courses of multiple sclerosis were included.

Built from TCR beta cDNA, the libraries had unique molecular identifiers in them. Each sample of about 1 to 10 million input T cells yielded about 500,000 cDNA molecules, so each molecule approximated one T cell. TCRdb fed the PCR reads into MiXCR, producing one record per CDR3 protein. This sample carries approximately 570,000 distinct CDR3 sequences, roughly 40% of them seen once, and the ten largest clones take approximately 1.7%. This clonotype has only a few counts. Antigen unknown. The length of the CDR3 is 14 residues. Germline values: CDR1 MNHEY, CDR2 SVGAGI. V lost 0 bases and J lost 8; bases outside the gene matches: 6. Study-wide results and caveats: Relative to controls, patients had about five TRBV segments at higher frequency, with TRBV5-6, TRBV5-1 and TRBV20-1 among these. For normalized Chao1 diversity, multiple sclerosis patients scored significantly lower than controls did. Samples made in the same batch grouped tightly together by F measure.

The chain joins TRBV6-5 to TRBJ1-2, with TRBD1 identical over 7 bases. The origin of this receptor is a girl between 10 and 17 years old with multiple sclerosis. The sequenced sample was blood. Written as DNA, the CDR3 is TGTGCCAGCAGTTACTCGGAGAGGGGGCGAGGCTACACCTTC. It codes for CASSYSERGRGYTF.